One sample yielded the 8 T cell receptor beta chains listed below, sequenced in a study of early T cells in non-severe SARS-CoV-2 infection. TCRdb passed the 5' RACE reads through MiXCR, listing each CDR3 protein once. This table holds fewer than 80,000 distinct CDR3 sequences, 4.6% found once. Sequenced here: whole blood, sampled at baseline. The receptors derive from an adult who was a healthcare worker with PCR-confirmed SARS-CoV-2 infection or an uninfected control (not recorded which). The donor label of this sample is uncertain.

The CDR3 sequence is CANASTGELFF. The CDR3 nucleotides are TGTGCCAACGCAAGTACCGGGGAGCTGTTTTTT. V is TRBV28 and J is TRBJ2-2; D is ambiguous. V lost 10 bases and J 5 bases, leaving 8 bases between the germline ends. The CDR3 is 11 residues long. The germline V gene encodes CDR1 MDHEN and CDR2 SYDVKM.

This clonotype occurred many times. The chain is built from TRBV6-5 and TRBJ1-1, with D unclear. Germline assignment: CDR1 MNHEY and CDR2 SVGAGI. Trimming took 0 bases from V and 1 from J, leaving 9 bases between them. The CDR3 covers 15 residues. The CDR3 reads CASSYSRAGNTEAFF. The DNA of the CDR3 is TGTGCCAGCAGTTACTCGAGGGCGGGGAACACTGAAGCTTTCTTT.

This clonotype has at least ten counts. CDR3 nucleotide sequence: TGTGCCAGCAGTTACTCGGAGCTTTCCTATGGCTACACCTTC. Translated: CASSYSELSYGYTF. The V and J genes are TRBV6-5 and TRBJ1-2; D is uncertain. Trimming cost V 0 bases and J 4 bases, with 9 bases left between them. Germline values: CDR1 MNHEY, CDR2 SVGAGI. The CDR3 spans 14 residues.

At least ten counts were recorded for this clonotype. V and J are TRBV6-1 and TRBJ2-5; D may be TRBD2 (5 bases). This CDR3 has 15 residues. V gave up 9 bases and J gave up 2 bases, with 19 bases separating them. Germline-derived CDR1 and CDR2 are MNHNS and SASEGT. CDR3 DNA: TGTGCCAGTACAGACTATGGACGGACTCAAGAGACCCAGTACTTC. It encodes CASTDYGRTQETQYF.

This clonotype was found many times. The V and J genes are TRBV20-1 and TRBJ1-1; tentatively, D is TRBD1 (5 bases). Germline V gene lookup returns CDR1 DFQATT and CDR2 SNEGSKA (reference sequence). V was cut by 0 bases and J by 3 bases, with 14 bases left in between. This CDR3 is 15 amino acids long. The CDR3 loop is CSARDNEGKDTEAFF. The CDR3 coding sequence is TGCAGTGCTAGAGATAACGAGGGGAAGGACACTGAAGCTTTCTTT.

The chain has TRBV12-5 and TRBJ2-3, with 8 bases that match TRBD1. Germline CDR1 reads LGHNT; CDR2 reads FRNRAP. V gave up 4 bases and J gave up 4 bases; unmatched junction bases: 4. The CDR3 totals 14 residues. The CDR3 DNA reads as TGTGCTAGTGGTTCGGCAGGGGGCCCAGATACGCAGTATTTT. Translated, it gives CASGSAGGPDTQYF.

The sample holds many counts of this clonotype. V is TRBV12-3 or TRBV12-4 and J is TRBJ1-6, with D unresolved. The CDR3 totals 14 residues. V lost 2 bases and J 7 bases, leaving 9 bases between the germline ends. CDR3 DNA sequence: TGTGCCAGCAGTTTAACGGGGAAGAATTCACCCCTCCACTTT. It encodes CASSLTGKNSPLHF.

As for this clonotype: A much larger clone differs from this one at a single base, so this may be a read error. The chain carries TRBV5-1 and TRBJ2-3, with 7 bases lining up with TRBD1. The CDR3 totals 16 residues. Germline CDR1 SGHRS, CDR2 YFSETQ. Trimming removed 4 bases from V and 4 bases from J; junction bases left unmatched: 12. The CDR3 is CASSRTTGEIADTQYF. As DNA, the CDR3 is TGCGCCAGCAGCCGCACCACAGGGGAGATCGCAGATACGCAGTATTTT. Full variable domain (remainder filled in from reference TRBV5-1 and TRBJ2-3): KAGVTQTPRYLIKTRGQQVTLSCSPISGHRSVSWYQQTPGQGLQFLFEYFSETQRNKGNFPGRFSGRQFSNSRSEMNVSTLELGDSALYLCASSRTTGEIADTQYFGPGTRLTVL.